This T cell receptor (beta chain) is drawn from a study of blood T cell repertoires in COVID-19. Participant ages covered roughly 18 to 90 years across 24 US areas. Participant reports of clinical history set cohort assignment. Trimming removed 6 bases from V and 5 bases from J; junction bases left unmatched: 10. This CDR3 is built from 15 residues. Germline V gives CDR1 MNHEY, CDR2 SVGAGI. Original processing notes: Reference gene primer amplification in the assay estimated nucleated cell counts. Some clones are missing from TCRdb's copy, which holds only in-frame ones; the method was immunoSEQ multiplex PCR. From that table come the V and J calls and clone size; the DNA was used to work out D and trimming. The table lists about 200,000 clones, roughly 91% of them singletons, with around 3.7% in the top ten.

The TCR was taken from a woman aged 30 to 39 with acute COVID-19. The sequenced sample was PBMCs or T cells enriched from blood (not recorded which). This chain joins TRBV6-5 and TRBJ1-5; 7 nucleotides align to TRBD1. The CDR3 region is CASRHAQGGHQPQHF. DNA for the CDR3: TGTGCCAGCAGACATGCCCAGGGGGGCCATCAGCCCCAGCATTTT.